Following are 8 T cell receptor beta chains from one sample sequenced in a study of T-cell memory formation after mild COVID-19. TCRdb passed the 5' RACE reads through MiXCR, listing each CDR3 protein once. This sample carries around 340,000 distinct CDR3 sequences, approximately 15% of them seen once, and the ten largest clones take about a fifth. The material sequenced was PBMCs or a T cell subset sorted from them (not recorded which). These receptors were obtained from a man younger than 35 who had mild COVID-19 (a few samples of this study predate the infection). Cell type and time point are not known.

The chain recombines TRBV24-1 with TRBJ2-1; the D gene is possibly TRBD2 (6 bases). The CDR3 loop spans 12 amino acids. Germline CDR1 KGHDR, CDR2 SFDVKD. The V and J ends lost 9 bases and 8 bases respectively, with 13 bases between them. Written as DNA, the CDR3 is TGTGCCACCGGCTCCTCGGGGGATGAGCAGTTCTTC. Its translation is CATGSSGDEQFF.

The CDR3 nucleotides are TGTGCCAGCAGCCCGTCCCCGGGACAGCTCACAGATACGCAGTATTTT. Its protein is CASSPSPGQLTDTQYF. This sequence joins TRBV7-9 and TRBJ2-3, with TRBD1 matching 7 bases. J lost 2 bases, V lost 5 bases, and 10 bases had no gene match. Germline values: CDR1 SEHNR, CDR2 FQNEAQ (reference sequence). The CDR3 is made up of 16 amino acids.

The chain links TRBV3-1 to TRBJ2-5, with D maybe TRBD1 (6 bases). The CDR3 contains 15 residues. V lost 1 base to trimming and J lost 0 bases, with 9 bases between them. The germline CDR1 and CDR2 sequences are LGHDT and YNNKEL (reference sequence). The CDR3 DNA follows: TGTGCCAGCAGCCAAGGTTCAGGGGACCAAGAGACCCAGTACTTC. Its translation: CASSQGSGDQETQYF.

In this sample, this clonotype turned up a few times. The V call is TRBV12-3 or TRBV12-4, the J call TRBJ2-5; 11 positions match TRBD1. Trimming took 6 bases from V and 4 from J; bases not matched to a gene: 7. CDR3 length: 15 amino acids. The CDR3 coding sequence is TGTGCCAGCAGCCCGGCGGGACAGGGGGTAGAGACCCAGTACTTC. Amino acid sequence: CASSPAGQGVETQYF.

A few counts support this clonotype. The chain joins TRBV5-1 to TRBJ1-1; no definite D call. Germline loops: CDR1 SGHRS, CDR2 YFSETQ. Deletions cut 1 base from V and 0 bases from J, with 4 bases between. The CDR3 is 13 amino acids. The CDR3 region has the DNA TGCGCCAGCAGCTTGCCCTTGAACACTGAAGCTTTCTTT. Its protein product is CASSLPLNTEAFF. Combining the CDR3 with reference TRBV5-1 and TRBJ1-1 gives the whole variable domain KAGVTQTPRYLIKTRGQQVTLSCSPISGHRSVSWYQQTPGQGLQFLFEYFSETQRNKGNFPGRFSGRQFSNSRSEMNVSTLELGDSALYLCASSLPLNTEAFFGQGTRLTVV.

The CDR3 is CASSQEGDGVDYTF. CDR3 in DNA: TGCGCCAGCAGCCAAGAGGGGGACGGGGTCGACTACACCTTC. This chain uses TRBV4-1 with TRBJ1-2, with D possibly matching TRBD1 (5 bases). The CDR3 totals 14 residues. V was cut by 0 bases and J by 10 bases, with 15 bases left in between. Germline V gene data show CDR1 as MGHRA and CDR2 as YSYEKL.

The chain is built from TRBV20-1 and TRBJ2-7; D unclear. This CDR3 is 15 amino acids long. CDR1 and CDR2 from the germline V gene are DFQATT and SNEGSKA (reference sequence). V lost 0 bases and J lost 2, with 14 bases in between. CDR3 nucleotide sequence: TGCAGTGCTAGAGATACGACGGACGGCACCTACGAGCAGTACTTC. Translating gives CSARDTTDGTYEQYF.

J is TRBJ1-3 and V is TRBV27; the D is unclear. This CDR3 is built from 14 residues. V lost 4 bases to trimming and J lost 4 bases, with 11 bases between them. Germline lookup yields CDR1 MNHEY and CDR2 SMNVEV (reference sequence). Here the CDR3 reads CASSSKPGGNTIYF. CDR3 nucleotide sequence: TGTGCCAGCAGTTCGAAACCAGGCGGAAACACCATATATTTT.